One T cell receptor beta chain is described in this entry. The target of this receptor is not known. Qualities for individual bases were not recorded, and no much larger clone is one base off. High-throughput TCR beta sequencing profiled peripheral blood CD8+ and CD4+ T cells from healthy donors, Susac syndrome patients and multiple sclerosis patients. Multiple sclerosis controls were treatment-naive patients with stable or active relapsing-remitting disease fulfilling revised McDonald criteria. Bulk CD8+ and CD4+ T cells were purified magnetically by negative isolation, whereas CD8+ TEMRA cells were enriched by FACS. Blood was drawn into EDTA tubes, processed within 24 hours, and PBMCs were isolated by density gradient centrifugation. PBMCs intended for TCR sequencing were cryopreserved in liquid nitrogen and were subsequently thawed in a 37 degrees C water bath. The sorted or isolated CD4+, CD8+ and CD8+ TEMRA cells reached a purity of at least 90%.

The record originates from a study of CD8 T cells in Susac syndrome (dated by TCRdb to the late 2010s). For context, the study as a whole: Whether CD8+ T cell activation and differentiation in Susac syndrome was antigen driven was tested using repertoire sequencing.

RNA was extracted using the RNeasy kit, and about 0.5 to 1 microgram was reverse transcribed with random hexamers. TCR beta CDR3 regions were amplified with the immunoSEQ multiplex PCR assay covering 54 Vbeta and 13 Jbeta segments. Bias from PCR amplification was corrected by using a synthetic template baseline for primer optimization and for computational correction. Per the original workflow: Reads were assigned to V, D and J genes according to IMGT and analyzed in immunoSEQ Analyzer, with only productive sequences retained. Clonality was calculated as one minus the Shannon entropy normalized by log2 of the number of productive unique sequences. For each patient and control, public and private clones were evaluated within the 100 most prevalent clones. Susac-specific clones were defined as absent from healthy and MS cohorts, around 980 published viral clones and other ImmuneACCESS disease sequences. The public reads were run again by TCRdb, first through fastp at Q25 and then through MiXCR, and only productive beta chains were kept. Entries that share a CDR3 protein sequence are merged under the most common genes and DNA. These V and J calls originate from TCRdb's pipeline instead of the authors' own analysis. The sample yields some 200,000 distinct CDR3 sequences; 95% were counted once. 0.075% to 0.095% of the sample is in the top ten clones.

Points the paper makes about the study in general: The number of individuals in the TCR sequencing and HLA analysis was recognized as being relatively small.

The receptor was isolated from a human donor with multiple sclerosis. Material for sequencing was CD4+ T cells from PBMCs.

The DNA reads TGTGCCAGCACCTCTACTCACTATGGCTACACCTTC. It codes for CASTSTHYGYTF. The V and J genes are TRBV12-3 or TRBV12-4 and TRBJ1-2, with no reliable assignment of the D segment. The junction carries 9 bases between V and J, which are trimmed by 7 bases and 3 bases respectively. The CDR3, from cysteine to phenylalanine, totals 12 residues. Only the CDR3 portion is preserved as DNA: 36 bases, with reading frame beginning at the first base.